What follows are 23 T cell receptor beta chains derived from one specimen sequenced in a study of early T cells in non-severe SARS-CoV-2 infection. TCRdb reprocessed the 5' RACE reads via MiXCR and lists one record per CDR3 protein. The sample holds roughly 55,000 distinct CDR3 sequences, roughly 10% seen once. Sequencing was done on a sample of whole blood. These receptors were obtained from an adult who was a healthcare worker with PCR-confirmed SARS-CoV-2 infection or an uninfected control (not recorded which).

This clonotype was counted ten times or more. The gene calls are TRBV9 and TRBJ2-3, with TRBD2 as a possible D gene (6 bases). CDR1 is SGDLS, CDR2 YYNGEE, per germline. This CDR3 is 17 amino acids long. The V end lost 3 bases, the J end lost 5 bases, and 22 bases lay between the germline ends. The CDR3, as DNA: TGTGCCAGCAGCGCTATTACCGGGAGCGGTGGAAGAGATACGCAGTATTTT. It encodes CASSAITGSGGRDTQYF.

The chain couples TRBV28 to TRBJ1-3, with unresolved D. Trimming stripped 3 bases from V and 0 bases from J, with 9 bases between. This CDR3 region has 15 residues. CDR1 is MDHEN, CDR2 SYDVKM, per germline. The CDR3 region has the DNA TGTGCCAGCAGTTTTCGAACTACCTCTGGAAACACCATATATTTT. Protein sequence: CASSFRTTSGNTIYF.

This clonotype was detected a few times. The chain couples TRBV3-1 to TRBJ1-4, with 9 bases identical to TRBD1. Germline V gene data show CDR1 as LGHDT and CDR2 as YNNKEL (reference sequence). The V and J ends lost 4 bases and 8 bases, in that order; junction bases with no gene match: 5. The CDR3 totals 14 residues. Written as DNA, the CDR3 is TGTGCCAGCAGCCTGGGACAGGGAGGCGAAAAACTGTTTTTT. Translating gives CASSLGQGGEKLFF.

This clonotype was detected a few times. This chain links TRBV12-3 or TRBV12-4 with TRBJ2-6; D perhaps matches TRBD2 (6 bases). Deletions cut 6 bases from V and 4 bases from J, with 16 bases between. This CDR3 has 16 residues. The CDR3 nucleotides read TGTGCCAGCAGCGATGGGGGGTATCACGGGGCCAACGTCCTGACTTTC. Protein sequence: CASSDGGYHGANVLTF.

The sample holds a few counts of this clonotype. The CDR3 spells CSARSRTSGSTDTQYF. The CDR3, as DNA: TGCAGTGCTAGATCCCGGACTAGCGGTAGCACAGATACGCAGTATTTT. The V call is TRBV20-1, the J call TRBJ2-3; 10 positions match TRBD2. Germline V lookup: CDR1 DFQATT, CDR2 SNEGSKA (reference sequence). This CDR3 comprises 16 residues. V lost 2 bases, J lost 0 bases, and 5 bases stayed unmatched.

The rearrangement uses TRBV2 and TRBJ2-2, with 9 bases matching TRBD1. Trimming at V came to 8 bases and at J to 6 bases, leaving 10 bases not matched to a gene. The germline gives CDR1 SNHLY, CDR2 FYNNEI. CDR3 length: 15 amino acids. CDR3 sequence: CASERDRGTAGELFF. The CDR3 DNA is TGTGCCAGCGAAAGAGACAGGGGGACGGCCGGGGAGCTGTTTTTT.

This chain joins TRBV7-9 and TRBJ2-7, with 8 bases matching TRBD1. From germline, CDR1 is SEHNR and CDR2 FQNEAQ (reference sequence). The CDR3 is 14 residues long. The V segment lost 1 base and the J segment 6 bases; nucleotides outside the gene matches: 5. The CDR3 sequence is CASSLDHGTGEQYF. The CDR3, as DNA: TGTGCCAGCAGCTTAGATCACGGGACAGGCGAGCAGTACTTC.

In its sample, this clonotype was seen many times. V usage is TRBV10-1 and J usage is TRBJ1-1; no definite D call. CDR3 length equals 11 residues. Trimming removed 6 bases from V and 4 bases from J, with 6 bases in between. Germline CDR1 is WNHNN and CDR2 is SYGVQD (reference sequence). The CDR3 protein is CASSEGTEAFF. CDR3 coding DNA: TGCGCCAGCAGCGAGGGCACTGAAGCTTTCTTT.

The sample holds one count of this clonotype. V gene TRBV6-1 combines with J gene TRBJ2-7; 9 nucleotides match TRBD1. There are 14 residues in the CDR3. From germline, CDR1 is MNHNS and CDR2 SASEGT. Germline trimming cut 7 bases from V and 6 bases from J; bases unmatched to any gene: 10. The CDR3 sequence is CASILTYRGLEQYF. In DNA, the CDR3 is TGTGCCAGCATCCTCACATACAGGGGGCTCGAGCAGTACTTC.

This clonotype was counted ten times or more. The chain recombines TRBV12-3 or TRBV12-4 with TRBJ1-2, with 7 positions matching TRBD1. The V gene end was trimmed by 7 bases and the J gene end by 3 bases; junction bases not matched to a gene: 5. CDR3 length: 13 amino acids. CDR3 coding DNA: TGTGCCAGCACCTCCCAGGGGGACTATGGCTACACCTTC. Translated, it gives CASTSQGDYGYTF.

Many counts were recorded for this clonotype. V and J are TRBV5-4 and TRBJ2-6, with D possibly called TRBD1 or TRBD2 (6 bases each). V lost 0 bases and J 7 bases, leaving 11 bases between the germline ends. The germline gives CDR1 SGHNT, CDR2 YYREEE (reference sequence). This CDR3 comprises 15 residues. The CDR3 nucleotides are TGTGCCAGCAGCTTGGCCGGCGGGACAGCCAACGTCCTGACTTTC. Translating gives CASSLAGGTANVLTF.

This clonotype was seen a few times. The chain is built from TRBV6-5 and TRBJ2-7; no clear D gene. CDR1 is MNHEY and CDR2 is SVGAGI in the germline V gene. CDR3 length: 12 amino acids. The V gene lost 0 bases and the J gene lost 6 bases, with 6 bases spanning the gap. CDR3 bases: TGTGCCAGCAGTTACTCGACCAGCGAGCAGTACTTC. Its protein is CASSYSTSEQYF.

The chain recombines TRBV29-1 with TRBJ2-7; 8 bases map to TRBD1. CDR3 length: 13 amino acids. Germline loops: CDR1 SQVTM, CDR2 ANQGSEA. Trimming took 6 bases from V and 0 from J; bases not matched to a gene: 4. CDR3 in DNA: TGCAGCGTCTACAGGGGGAACTCCTACGAGCAGTACTTC. As protein: CSVYRGNSYEQYF.

This clonotype was counted ten times or more. The V call is TRBV20-1, the J call TRBJ2-7; D may correspond to TRBD1 or TRBD2 (5 bases each). V lost 1 base and J lost 3, with 16 bases in between. In germline, CDR1 is DFQATT, CDR2 SNEGSKA (reference sequence). The CDR3 contains 15 residues. The CDR3 DNA is TGCAGTGCTAGAGGGACACGGGGTGAACGCTACGAGCAGTACTTC. Protein sequence: CSARGTRGERYEQYF.

This clonotype was counted a few times. The chain combines TRBV5-6 with TRBJ1-2; D uncertain. V was pared by 3 bases and J by 8 bases, with 14 bases between. Germline V gene lookup returns CDR1 SGHDT and CDR2 YYEEEE. This CDR3 has 13 amino acids. CDR3 coding DNA: TGTGCCAGCAGCTCCGTCGATGTCGGCGGCTACACCTTC. Protein: CASSSVDVGGYTF.

This clonotype appeared a few times. This chain joins TRBV29-1 and TRBJ2-5; D is perhaps TRBD2 (6 bases). The germline CDR1 and CDR2 sequences are SQVTM and ANQGSEA. The CDR3 runs 12 residues. V was pared by 8 bases and J by 5 bases, with 15 bases between. The CDR3 DNA reads as TGCAGCTCGGGACGGGGGTTGGAGACCCAGTACTTC. Translation: CSSGRGLETQYF.

This clonotype was observed at least ten times. V gene TRBV5-4 combines with J gene TRBJ2-7; D unresolved. Deletions cut 2 bases from V and 4 bases from J, with 10 bases between. Germline V gives CDR1 SGHNT, CDR2 YYREEE (reference sequence). The length of the CDR3 is 13 residues. The CDR3 sequence is CASSLEREYEQYF. The DNA of the CDR3 is TGTGCCAGCAGCTTAGAAAGAGAATACGAGCAGTACTTC.

V and J are TRBV7-2 and TRBJ1-2; D remains ambiguous. The V gene's germline CDR1 is SGHTA and CDR2 FQGNSA. CDR3 size: 13 residues. V lost 2 bases and J lost 7, with 11 bases in between. DNA for the CDR3: TGTGCCAGCAGCTTACCGGAAGCTGCTGGCTACACCTTC. This gives the protein CASSLPEAAGYTF.

This clonotype was detected ten times or more. The chain joins TRBV30 to TRBJ1-5; possible D gene TRBD1, 5 bases. The CDR3 is made up of 15 amino acids. Germline assignment: CDR1 GTSNPN and CDR2 SVGIG (reference sequence). Trimming removed 2 bases at V and 9 bases at J, with 20 bases between. CDR3 loop: CAWSYPSRDYGPQHF. The CDR3 coding sequence is TGTGCCTGGAGTTATCCGAGCAGGGATTATGGGCCCCAGCATTTT.

The chain employs TRBV10-1 and TRBJ2-3, with D tentatively TRBD2 (5 bases). The CDR3 has 15 amino acids. V dropped 0 bases and J dropped 0 bases, with 7 bases sitting between them. Germline CDR1 and CDR2: WNHNN and SYGVQD (reference sequence). CDR3 residues: CASSESRTSTDTQYF. As DNA, the CDR3 is TGCGCCAGCAGTGAGTCACGGACTAGCACAGATACGCAGTATTTT.

A few counts support this clonotype. V is TRBV6-2 or TRBV6-3 and J is TRBJ2-1; D is perhaps TRBD2 (6 bases). The CDR3 loop spans 16 amino acids. Trimming removed 6 bases at V and 1 base at J, with 16 bases between. Germline V gives CDR1 MNHEY, CDR2 SVGEGT. The CDR3 DNA is TGTGCCAGCAGGACGGTTCGGGGAGGTTCCTACAATGAGCAGTTCTTC. This gives the protein CASRTVRGGSYNEQFF.

In its sample, this clonotype was seen a few times. J is TRBJ2-6 and V is TRBV5-1, with 7 bases identical to TRBD1. Germline CDR1 and CDR2: SGHRS and YFSETQ. J gave up 0 bases and V 2 bases, and 5 bases lay outside the gene matches. The CDR3 runs to 17 residues. The DNA of the CDR3 is TGCGCCAGCAGCTTCCGGACAGGTGGCTCTGGGGCCAACGTCCTGACTTTC. Protein: CASSFRTGGSGANVLTF.

This chain uses TRBV18 with TRBJ1-4, with a possible D match to TRBD1 (5 bases). The germline gives CDR1 KGHSH, CDR2 LQKENI. V was cut by 1 base and J by 0 bases, with 12 bases left in between. This CDR3 has 17 amino acids. The CDR3 bases are TGTGCCAGCTCACCACAACAGGAACCAACAACTAATGAAAAACTGTTTTTT. Translation gives CASSPQQEPTTNEKLFF.